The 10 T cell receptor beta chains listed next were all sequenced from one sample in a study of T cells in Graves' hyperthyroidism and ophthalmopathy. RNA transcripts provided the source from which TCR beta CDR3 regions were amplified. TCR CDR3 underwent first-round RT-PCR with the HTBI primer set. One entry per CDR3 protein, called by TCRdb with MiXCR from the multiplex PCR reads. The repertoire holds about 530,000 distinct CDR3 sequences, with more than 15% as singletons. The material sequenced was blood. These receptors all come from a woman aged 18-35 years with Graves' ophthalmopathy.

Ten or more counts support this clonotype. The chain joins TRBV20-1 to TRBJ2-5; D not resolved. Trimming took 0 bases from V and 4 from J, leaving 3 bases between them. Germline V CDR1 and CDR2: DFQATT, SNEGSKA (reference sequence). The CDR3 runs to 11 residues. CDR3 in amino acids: CSAREGETQYF. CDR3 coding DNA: TGCAGTGCTAGAGAAGGAGAGACCCAGTACTTC.

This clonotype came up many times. The CDR3 region is CSAVRPGPTKNEKLFF. CDR3 DNA sequence: TGCAGTGCTGTTCGCCCGGGACCTACAAAGAATGAAAAACTGTTTTTT. The J gene is TRBJ1-4, the V gene TRBV20-1, with D perhaps matching TRBD1 (5 bases). The CDR3 runs to 16 residues. Trimming removed 5 bases at V and 5 bases at J, with 21 bases between. Germline CDR1 DFQATT, CDR2 SNEGSKA (reference sequence).

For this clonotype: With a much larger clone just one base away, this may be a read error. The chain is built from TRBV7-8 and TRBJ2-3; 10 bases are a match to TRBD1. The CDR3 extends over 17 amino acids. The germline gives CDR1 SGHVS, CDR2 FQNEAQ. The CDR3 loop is CAGSQRQGATGTDTQYF. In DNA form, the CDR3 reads TGTGCCGGCAGCCAAAGACAGGGGGCAACCGGCACAGATACGCAGTATTTT.

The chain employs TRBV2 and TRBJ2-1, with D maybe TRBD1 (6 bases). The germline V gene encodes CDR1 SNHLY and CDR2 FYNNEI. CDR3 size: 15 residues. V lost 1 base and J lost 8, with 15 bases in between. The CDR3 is CASSEGQGKVDEQFF. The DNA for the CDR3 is TGTGCCAGCAGTGAAGGGCAGGGGAAGGTGGATGAGCAGTTCTTC.

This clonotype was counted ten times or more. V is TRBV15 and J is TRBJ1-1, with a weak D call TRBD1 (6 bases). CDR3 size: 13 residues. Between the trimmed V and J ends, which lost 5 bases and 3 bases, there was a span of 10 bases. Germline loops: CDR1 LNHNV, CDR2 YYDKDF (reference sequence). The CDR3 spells CATSRGLDTEAFF. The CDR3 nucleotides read TGTGCCACCAGCCGGGGGCTGGACACTGAAGCTTTCTTT.

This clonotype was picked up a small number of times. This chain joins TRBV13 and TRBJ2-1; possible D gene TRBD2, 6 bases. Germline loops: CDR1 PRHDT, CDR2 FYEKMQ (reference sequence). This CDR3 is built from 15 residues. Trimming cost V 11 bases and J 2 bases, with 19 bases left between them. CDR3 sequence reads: CAAARSGEAYNEQFF. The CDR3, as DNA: TGTGCCGCCGCCCGGTCCGGGGAGGCCTACAATGAGCAGTTCTTC. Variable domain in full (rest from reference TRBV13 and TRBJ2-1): AAGVIQSPRHLIKEKRETATLKCYPIPRHDTVYWYQQGPGQDPQFLISFYEKMQSDKGSIPDRFSAQQFSDYHSELNMSSLELGDSALYFCAAARSGEAYNEQFFGPGTRLTVL.

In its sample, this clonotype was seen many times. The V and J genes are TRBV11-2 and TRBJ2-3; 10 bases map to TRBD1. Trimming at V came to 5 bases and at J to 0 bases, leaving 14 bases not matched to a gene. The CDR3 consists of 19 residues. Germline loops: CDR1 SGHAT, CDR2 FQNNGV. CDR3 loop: CASSGRTGQGPTSTDTQYF. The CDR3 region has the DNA TGTGCCAGCAGCGGACGAACGGGACAGGGGCCTACTAGCACAGATACGCAGTATTTT.

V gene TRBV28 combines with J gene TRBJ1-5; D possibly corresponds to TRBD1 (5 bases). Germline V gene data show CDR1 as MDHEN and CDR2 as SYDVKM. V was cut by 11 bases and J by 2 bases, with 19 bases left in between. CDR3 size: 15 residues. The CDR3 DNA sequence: TGTGCCGCCTCGGGGGAGGGCCTGGGCAATCAGCCCCAGCATTTT. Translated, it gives CAASGEGLGNQPQHF.

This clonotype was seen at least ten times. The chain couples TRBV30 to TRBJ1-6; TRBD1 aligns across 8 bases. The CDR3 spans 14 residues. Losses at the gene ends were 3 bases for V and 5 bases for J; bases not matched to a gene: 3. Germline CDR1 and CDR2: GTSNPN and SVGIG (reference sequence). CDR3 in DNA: TGTGCCTGGAGGCAGGGGGCAGATAATTCACCCCTCCACTTT. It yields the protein CAWRQGADNSPLHF. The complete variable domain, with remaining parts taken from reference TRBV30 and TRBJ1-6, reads SQTIHQWPATLVQPVGSPLSLECTVEGTSNPNLYWYRQAAGRGLQLLFYSVGIGQISSEVPQNLSASRPQDRQFILSSKKLLLSDSGFYLCAWRQGADNSPLHFGNGTRLTVT.

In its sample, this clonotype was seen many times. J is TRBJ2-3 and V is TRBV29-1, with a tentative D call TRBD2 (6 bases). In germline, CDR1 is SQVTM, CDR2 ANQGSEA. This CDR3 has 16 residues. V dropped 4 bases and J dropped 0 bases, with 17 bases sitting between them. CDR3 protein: CSVAGGDRASTDTQYF. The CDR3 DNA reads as TGCAGCGTTGCAGGAGGGGACCGCGCTAGCACAGATACGCAGTATTTT.